Reported below is one T cell receptor beta chain. Primers included in the PCR were 60 Vbeta and 13 Jbeta primers. How the authors handled the data: Counted up in a later analysis, unique TCR beta chains came to 65 million to 100 million, with roughly 11 million shared. Libraries were prepared by immunoSEQ multiplex PCR; TCRdb keeps only in-frame clonotypes and omits some of them. D and trimming were read from the DNA, whereas the V and J calls and clone size are those reported in that table. This sample yields approximately 220,000 clones, of which 65% to 80% are seen a single time; 0.2% to 0.25% belongs to the top ten. The sample comes from a study of cytomegalovirus exposure and HLA in healthy donors. The CDR3 is 13 amino acids. Germline V CDR1 and CDR2: LNHDA, SQIVND (reference sequence). V shed 7 bases and J 1 base; nucleotides not matched to a gene: 3.

What was sequenced was PBMCs. The chain has TRBV19 and TRBJ1-1, with 7 bases identical to TRBD1. The TCR comes from a girl between 2 and 10 years old in good health and CMV-seronegative. This CDR3 reads CASKGAGNTEAFF. The CDR3 bases are TGTGCCAGTAAGGGGGCAGGGAACACTGAAGCTTTCTTT.